A single T cell receptor beta chain is shown here with its context. Its target is not known. Germline values: CDR1 MNHEY, CDR2 SMNVEV (reference sequence). The length of the CDR3 is 14 residues. Trimming took 3 bases from V and 5 from J; bases not matched to a gene: 5. PCR used 60 Vbeta primers and 13 Jbeta primers. Measured with immunoSEQ multiplex PCR; TCRdb has only the in-frame clones, and not every one. The sample shows 150,000 to 200,000 clones, under 85% of them seen only once. The sample originates from a study of cytomegalovirus exposure and HLA in healthy donors. General study findings and limits: Reports state that TCR beta sequences accurately predicted most subjects' HLA-A and HLA-B alleles.

Sequenced input: PBMCs. The V gene is TRBV27, the J gene TRBJ1-1; 8 bases fit TRBD1. The source is a man between 18 and 29 years old in good health and CMV-seronegative. CDR3 residues: CASSLGRGLTEAFF. The CDR3 region has the DNA TGTGCCAGCAGTTTGGGCAGGGGGCTTACTGAAGCTTTCTTT.